What follows are 18 T cell receptor beta chains derived from one specimen sequenced in a study of T cell clonotyping in hematopoietic cell transplantation. The sample's time point: recipient sample about 28 days before transplant, after cytoreduction. Sequencing was performed with immunoSEQ multiplex PCR; in TCRdb, only in-frame clones are kept and a portion is missing. Seen here are tens of thousands of clones, 90% to 97% observed once, and the top ten hold under 2%. The sample consisted of peripheral blood mononuclear cells, taken before stem cell transplant. The receptors shown here come from a woman in her forties or fifties with acute myeloid leukemia. Some clones in this sample may be carry-over from other donors' samples.

The chain carries TRBV7-6 and TRBJ2-5; 9 bases agree with TRBD2. The germline V gene has CDR1 SGHVS and CDR2 FNYEAQ. The CDR3 has 18 amino acids. V shed 1 base and J 5 bases; nucleotides not matched to a gene: 14. The CDR3 here is CASSLVGGASGTQETQYF. For the CDR3, the DNA is TGTGCCAGCAGCTTAGTGGGGGGGGCTAGCGGGACTCAGGAGACCCAGTACTTC.

To note about this clone: One junction end disagrees with the germline gene, perhaps due to a read error. The chain has TRBV4-1 and TRBJ2-7; 9 nucleotides align to TRBD2. The CDR3 spans 15 residues. Germline assignment: CDR1 MGHRA and CDR2 YSYEKL. The CDR3 DNA is TGCGCCAGCAGCGAAGAACTAGCGGGTTCCTACGAGCAGTACTTC. Translation gives CASSEELAGSYEQYF.

This clone was counted a single time. The chain couples TRBV6-5 to TRBJ2-3; D is perhaps TRBD2 (6 bases). The CDR3 spans 11 residues. The germline gives CDR1 MNHEY, CDR2 SVGAGI. Trimming removed 6 bases at V and 14 bases at J, with 15 bases between. The DNA for the CDR3 is TGTGCCAGCAGGAGCGCCCTAGCGTTGTATTTT. This sequence encodes CASRSALALYF.

DNA of the CDR3: TGTGCCAGTACTCAGGGGACGCCCGATGAGCCCCAGCATTTT. Translation: CASTQGTPDEPQHF. The chain recombines TRBV19 with TRBJ1-5; D is perhaps TRBD1 (6 bases). This CDR3 is built from 14 residues. Germline CDR1 is LNHDA and CDR2 is SQIVND (reference sequence). The V end lost 7 bases, the J end lost 8 bases, and 18 bases lay between the germline ends.

The genes are TRBV29-1 and TRBJ2-3; D uncertain. Between the trimmed V and J ends, which lost 3 bases and 2 bases, there was a span of 9 bases. This CDR3 is 13 amino acids long. CDR1 is SQVTM, CDR2 ANQGSEA, per germline. The CDR3 DNA follows: TGCAGCGTTGAGGGTCGGTTCACAGATACGCAGTATTTT. Amino acids: CSVEGRFTDTQYF.

The gene calls are TRBV6-5 and TRBJ2-6; D is uncertain. The CDR3 totals 13 residues. Germline V gene lookup returns CDR1 MNHEY and CDR2 SVGAGI. The germline V and J ends were trimmed by 7 bases and 2 bases, with 6 bases remaining between them. Written as DNA, the CDR3 is TGTGCCAGCACTTCTCCTGGGGCCAACGTCCTGACTTTC. Protein product: CASTSPGANVLTF.

The J gene is TRBJ1-2, the V gene TRBV11-2; D is undetermined. The CDR3 is 12 residues long. V lost 0 bases to trimming and J lost 7 bases, with 6 bases between them. Germline CDR1 and CDR2: SGHAT and FQNNGV. CDR3 amino acids: CASSLEGAGYTF. The CDR3 DNA reads TGTGCCAGCAGCTTAGAGGGTGCTGGCTACACCTTC. Supplemented by reference TRBV11-2 and TRBJ1-2, the full variable domain reads EAGVAQSPRYKIIEKRQSVAFWCNPISGHATLYWYQQILGQGPKLLIQFQNNGVVDDSQLPKDRFSAERLKGVDSTLKIQPAKLEDSAVYLCASSLEGAGYTFGSGTRLTVV.

This chain connects TRBV5-1 to TRBJ1-2; 7 nucleotides align to TRBD1. After removal of 4 bases from V and 4 bases from J, the junction contained 7 bases not matched to a gene. The germline V gene encodes CDR1 SGHRS and CDR2 YFSETQ. The CDR3 length is 14 residues. The CDR3 spells CASSRVGDSYGYTF. The CDR3 DNA sequence: TGCGCCAGCAGCCGCGTGGGGGACAGCTATGGCTACACCTTC.

The chain employs TRBV28 and TRBJ2-7; no firm D call. CDR1 is MDHEN and CDR2 is SYDVKM in the germline V gene. The CDR3 has 10 residues. Trimming took off 8 bases at V and 3 bases at J, with 5 bases between the two ends. Here the CDR3 DNA reads TGTGCCAGCGCAGACTACGAGCAGTACTTC. Translation: CASADYEQYF.

The genes are TRBV30 and TRBJ1-1; D is undetermined. This CDR3 is built from 15 residues. Germline V gives CDR1 GTSNPN, CDR2 SVGIG (reference sequence). V was shortened by 4 bases and J by 0 bases, with 15 bases between the two germline ends. Written as DNA, the CDR3 is TGTGCCTGGACTCCAAAAGGAATACTGAACACTGAAGCTTTCTTT. Protein: CAWTPKGILNTEAFF.

This chain connects TRBV2 to TRBJ2-7; unclear D gene. The germline V gene has CDR1 SNHLY and CDR2 FYNNEI. The CDR3 loop spans 13 amino acids. V was clipped by 3 bases and J by 3 bases, with 9 bases between them. The DNA of the CDR3 is TGTGCCAGCAGTGATGGCCAGCTCTACGAGCAGTACTTC. Its translation: CASSDGQLYEQYF.

As DNA, the CDR3 is TGTGCCAGCAGACAGGGTTACGAGACCCAGTACTTC. Translated, it gives CASRQGYETQYF. The rearrangement links TRBV25-1 to TRBJ2-5; a weak D match, TRBD1 (6 bases). V was trimmed by 6 bases and J by 5 bases, leaving 10 bases between them. The germline V gene has CDR1 MGHDK and CDR2 SYGVNS. The CDR3 contains 12 residues.

The V call is TRBV28, the J call TRBJ1-2; 9 positions match TRBD1. Looked up from germline, CDR1 is MDHEN and CDR2 is SYDVKM. Trimming cost V 6 bases and J 1 base; bases outside gene matches: 0. The CDR3 sequence is 13 residues long. This CDR3 is CASRTGGNYGYTF. In DNA, the CDR3 is TGTGCCAGCAGGACAGGGGGTAACTATGGCTACACCTTC.

The chain joins TRBV5-4 to TRBJ1-4, with 8 bases matching TRBD1. Trimming cost V 5 bases and J 0 bases; bases outside gene matches: 6. In germline, CDR1 is SGHNT, CDR2 YYREEE (reference sequence). The CDR3 loop spans 16 amino acids. CDR3 nucleotide sequence: TGTGCCAGCAGTTTGACAGGGGACGCAACTAATGAAAAACTGTTTTTT. Translation: CASSLTGDATNEKLFF.

The CDR3 region has the DNA TGTGCCAGTAGTCTTCGGACTAACTATGGCTACACCTTC. Translating gives CASSLRTNYGYTF. The chain employs TRBV19 and TRBJ1-2; D remains unclear. The CDR3 has 13 amino acids. Per the germline V gene, CDR1 is LNHDA and CDR2 is SQIVND (reference sequence). Between the trimmed V and J ends, which lost 5 bases and 0 bases, there was a span of 7 bases.

The chain is built from TRBV30 and TRBJ1-6, with unresolved D. This CDR3 contains 14 residues. Trimming took off 2 bases at V and 15 bases at J, with 20 bases between the two ends. The germline gives CDR1 GTSNPN, CDR2 SVGIG (reference sequence). CDR3 amino acids: CAWSPSRPFSDLHF. The CDR3 DNA reads TGTGCCTGGAGTCCTTCACGCCCCTTTTCGGACCTCCACTTT.

The V gene is TRBV18, the J gene TRBJ1-6, with TRBD1 identical over 8 bases. Trimming removed 3 bases from V and 7 bases from J; junction bases left unmatched: 8. This CDR3 region has 16 residues. In germline, CDR1 is KGHSH, CDR2 LQKENI. Here the CDR3 DNA reads TGTGCCAGCTCACCTCTTGGACAGGGAAGAAATTCACCCCTCCACTTT. Translating gives CASSPLGQGRNSPLHF.

The genes are TRBV11-2 and TRBJ1-4, with unresolved D. Trimming left V 5 bases short and J 4 bases short, with 17 bases between. The V gene's germline CDR1 is SGHAT and CDR2 FQNNGV. This CDR3 spans 16 amino acids. The chain's CDR3 is CASSAGTGAGNEKLFF. The CDR3 DNA reads TGTGCCAGCAGCGCCGGCACGGGCGCGGGTAATGAAAAACTGTTTTTT.